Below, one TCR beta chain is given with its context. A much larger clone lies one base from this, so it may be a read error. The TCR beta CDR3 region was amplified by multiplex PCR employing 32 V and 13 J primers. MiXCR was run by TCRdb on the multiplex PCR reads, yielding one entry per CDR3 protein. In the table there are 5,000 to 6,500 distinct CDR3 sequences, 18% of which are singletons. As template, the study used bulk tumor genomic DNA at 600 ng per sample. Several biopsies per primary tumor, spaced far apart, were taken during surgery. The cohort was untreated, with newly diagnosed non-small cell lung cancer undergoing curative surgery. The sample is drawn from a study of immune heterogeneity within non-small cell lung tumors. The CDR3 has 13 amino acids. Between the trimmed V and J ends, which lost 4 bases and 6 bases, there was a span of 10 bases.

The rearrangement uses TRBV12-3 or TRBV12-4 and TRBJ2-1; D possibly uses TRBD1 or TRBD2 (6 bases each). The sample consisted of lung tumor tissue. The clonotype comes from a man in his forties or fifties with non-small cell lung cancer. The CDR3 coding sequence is TGTGCCAGCAGTTACGGGGGCATCAATGAGCAGTTCTTC. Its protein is CASSYGGINEQFF.